A single T cell receptor (beta chain) is shown here with its context. What it binds is unknown. The table came from immunoSEQ multiplex PCR; TCRdb's copy has only in-frame clones and leaves some out. Here the sample spans tens of thousands of clones, 80% being singletons. This sample is part of a study of T cell clones after liver transplantation. On the study more broadly: Until 12-24 months post-transplant, subjects got standard immunosuppression and no induction. Samples came pre-transplant, pre-randomization before withdrawal, and post-randomization after withdrawal ended.

Study-wide findings and caveats: These preliminary findings come from unstandardized post-transplant sampling times. Graft donor-reactive T cells may have migrated into the graft rather than being deleted.

This CDR3 has 17 amino acids. CDR1 is MNHEY and CDR2 is SMNVEV in the germline V gene (reference sequence). V lost 5 bases and J lost 0, with 17 bases in between. The sequencing here drew on CD4+ T cells from blood, taken 12 months after liver transplant. The gene calls are TRBV27 and TRBJ2-4, with D tentatively TRBD2 (7 bases). The TCR originated in a human patient who received a liver transplant. T cells may partly derive from the graft donor. CDR3 DNA: TGTGCCAGCAGTCTAAAAGGGGGGGTTCTAGCCAAAAACATTCAGTACTTC. Translation: CASSLKGGVLAKNIQYF.